Shown below are 17 T cell receptor beta chains from a single sample sequenced in a study of blood T cells in healthy people across ages. It was with a sample-barcoded 5' primer and a J-beta primer mix that a second PCR of roughly 7 to 12 cycles was run. Via MiXCR, TCRdb re-called the 5' RACE reads, giving one row per CDR3 protein. The sample carries some 1.5 million distinct CDR3 sequences, approximately 30% recorded once. Sequenced sample: blood. The receptors originated from a woman in her twenties or thirties in good health.

This clonotype has a single count. The chain recombines TRBV28 with TRBJ1-2; 8 bases fit TRBD1. V shed 6 bases, J shed 8 bases, and the junction held 8 bases outside the gene matches. The CDR3 is made up of 13 amino acids. From germline, CDR1 is MDHEN and CDR2 SYDVKM. CDR3 sequence: CASRLGRGRGYTF. In DNA, the CDR3 is TGTGCCAGCAGGCTTGGCAGGGGGCGAGGCTACACCTTC.

Turning to this clonotype: Possible read error: a much larger clone is one base away. V gene TRBV20-1 combines with J gene TRBJ2-1; D remains unclear. The CDR3 extends over 12 amino acids. Germline V gene data show CDR1 as DFQATT and CDR2 as SNEGSKA (reference sequence). Between the trimmed V and J ends, which lost 5 bases and 6 bases, there was a span of 11 bases. CDR3 DNA: TGCAGTGCTGGTTCGGAATTCAATGAGCAGTTCTTC. It yields the protein CSAGSEFNEQFF.

This clonotype was seen only a few times. The CDR3 nucleotides are TGTGCCAGCAGGACAGGGACCACCGGGGAGCTGTTTTTT. It encodes CASRTGTTGELFF. J is TRBJ2-2 and V is TRBV6-4; 7 bases are shared with TRBD1. The germline V gene encodes CDR1 MRHNA and CDR2 SNTAGT. The junction had 2 bases not matched to a gene; V was cut back by 6 bases and J by 4 bases. This CDR3 region has 13 residues.

Comments on this clonotype: This may be a read error, as it is one base from a much larger clone. The V gene is TRBV7-9, the J gene TRBJ1-5; TRBD1 might be the D (5 bases). The CDR3 length is 15 residues. Trimming shortened V by 1 base and J by 6 bases, and 13 bases separated the two germline ends. The germline CDR1 and CDR2 sequences are SEHNR and FQNEAQ (reference sequence). The DNA for the CDR3 is TGTGCCAGCAGCTTAGACGGGGGACCCGGTCAGCCCCAGCATTTT. Translating it yields CASSLDGGPGQPQHF.

The V and J genes are TRBV7-2 and TRBJ1-1, with D perhaps matching TRBD1 (6 bases). Germline V lookup: CDR1 SGHTA, CDR2 FQGNSA. Trimming took 3 bases from V and 4 from J, leaving 9 bases between them. This CDR3 contains 13 residues. CDR3 nucleotides: TGTGCCAGCAGCTTCGCGGACAGCACTGAAGCTTTCTTT. It codes for CASSFADSTEAFF.

With respect to this clonotype: Given a much more abundant clone one base away, this may be a read error. The V call is TRBV12-3 or TRBV12-4, the J call TRBJ2-3; no reliable D call. This CDR3 comprises 13 residues. CDR3 in DNA: TGTGCCAGCAGTCGCGAACACACAGATACGGAGTATTTT. It is translated as CASSREHTDTEYF.

The V call is TRBV2, the J call TRBJ1-1; D is uncertain. The CDR3 sequence is 12 residues long. V dropped 6 bases and J dropped 11 bases, with 16 bases sitting between them. From germline, CDR1 is SNHLY and CDR2 FYNNEI. CDR3 in DNA: TGTGCCAGCAGCGGCATGGGTTTTCGGGCTTTCTTT. Its translation: CASSGMGFRAFF.

The rearrangement uses TRBV7-8 and TRBJ2-1; D gene ambiguous. V lost 2 bases, J lost 10 bases, and 15 bases lay in between. Germline V gives CDR1 SGHVS, CDR2 FQNEAQ. The length of the CDR3 is 14 residues. The CDR3 DNA follows: TGTGCCAGCAGCTTATATTTAGACCACTACGAGCAGTTCTTC. This codes for CASSLYLDHYEQFF. Together with reference TRBV7-8 and TRBJ2-1, the CDR3 gives the full variable domain: GAGVSQSPRYKVAKRGQDVALRCDPISGHVSLFWYQQALGQGPEFLTYFQNEAQLDKSGLPSDRFFAERPEGSVSTLKIQRTQQEDSAVYLCASSLYLDHYEQFFGPGTRLTVL.

In its sample, this clonotype was seen a few times. The J gene is TRBJ2-7, the V gene TRBV6-2 or TRBV6-3; 9 bases align to TRBD1. Trimming cost V 3 bases and J 4 bases; bases outside gene matches: 13. The CDR3 length is 17 residues. CDR1 is MNHEY, CDR2 SVGEGT, per germline. The CDR3 region is CASSYDSRDRETYEQYF. The CDR3 DNA sequence: TGTGCCAGCAGTTATGATAGCCGGGACAGGGAAACGTACGAGCAGTACTTC.

CDR3 DNA: TGTGCCAGCAGCCAAGTGTCAACCGAGGACACTGAAGCTTTCTTT. The encoded protein is CASSQVSTEDTEAFF. The chain uses TRBV3-1 and TRBJ1-1; D not resolved. The CDR3 has 15 amino acids. V was pared by 1 base and J by 3 bases, with 12 bases between. Germline V gene lookup returns CDR1 LGHDT and CDR2 YNNKEL (reference sequence).

The DNA for the CDR3 is TGTGCCAGCAGTTACTCGGTCGGGCGGTACACTGAAGCTTTCTTT. This sequence encodes CASSYSVGRYTEAFF. V and J are TRBV6-5 and TRBJ1-1, with D uncertain. Trimming removed 0 bases from V and 3 bases from J, with 11 bases in between. Germline V gene sequence: CDR1 MNHEY, CDR2 SVGAGI. The CDR3 runs 15 residues.

This clonotype was found a few times. The chain joins TRBV15 to TRBJ1-2, with no clear D. CDR3 length: 13 amino acids. Trimming stripped 1 base from V and 8 bases from J, with 11 bases between. CDR1 is LNHNV, CDR2 YYDKDF, per germline (reference sequence). CDR3 sequence: CATSRGAGEGYTF. The CDR3 region has the DNA TGTGCCACCAGCAGAGGGGCTGGGGAGGGCTACACCTTC.

The chain recombines TRBV11-3 with TRBJ2-3; possible D gene TRBD2, 6 bases. The CDR3 has 13 residues. Germline CDR1 reads SGHNT; CDR2 reads YENEEA. Trimming took off 5 bases at V and 9 bases at J, with 15 bases between the two ends. The CDR3 here is CASSVAEEGTQYF. DNA of the CDR3: TGTGCCAGCAGCGTAGCGGAGGAGGGGACGCAGTATTTT.

The rearrangement uses TRBV3-1 and TRBJ1-2; D gene ambiguous. The CDR3 length is 12 residues. With 4 bases removed from V and 8 bases from J, the gap between germline ends came to 11 bases. The germline CDR1 and CDR2 sequences are LGHDT and YNNKEL (reference sequence). The CDR3 DNA is TGTGCCAGCAGCCGGGCCCGGTGGGGCTACACCTTC. This translates into CASSRARWGYTF.

J is TRBJ2-3 and V is TRBV7-2; no definite D call. CDR3 length equals 15 residues. The V gene's germline CDR1 is SGHTA and CDR2 FQGNSA. Between the trimmed V and J ends, which lost 3 bases and 4 bases, there was a span of 14 bases. The CDR3 is CASSFQPGVPDTQYF. CDR3 nucleotide sequence: TGTGCCAGCAGCTTCCAACCTGGTGTACCAGATACGCAGTATTTT.

The gene calls are TRBV7-2 and TRBJ2-1; 9 bases agree with TRBD2. The germline gives CDR1 SGHTA, CDR2 FQGNSA. The CDR3 has 18 residues. V shed 0 bases, J shed 0 bases, and the junction held 6 bases outside the gene matches. CDR3 in DNA: TGTGCCAGCAGCTTAGCGCTCCTAGCGGGGACCTCCTACAATGAGCAGTTCTTC. This translates into CASSLALLAGTSYNEQFF.

V and J are TRBV7-9 and TRBJ1-2, with 7 nucleotides matching TRBD1. V dropped 3 bases and J dropped 4; count of bases not matched to a gene: 8. CDR3 size: 15 residues. CDR1 SEHNR and CDR2 FQNEAQ come from the germline V gene (reference sequence). This chain's CDR3 is CASSFGQAASYGYTF. The DNA for the CDR3 is TGTGCCAGCAGCTTTGGACAGGCGGCCTCCTATGGCTACACCTTC. Together with reference TRBV7-9 and TRBJ1-2, the CDR3 gives the full variable domain: DTGVSQNPRHKITKRGQNVTFRCDPISEHNRLYWYRQTLGQGPEFLTYFQNEAQLEKSRLLSDRFSAERPKGSFSTLEIQRTEQGDSAMYLCASSFGQAASYGYTFGSGTRLTVV.